The present TCR beta chain was sequenced within a study of blood T cell repertoires in COVID-19. Study information: Researchers got acute and convalescent COVID-19 samples from the United States, Italy and Spain.

In this sample, this clone turned up once. The germline CDR1 and CDR2 sequences are SGHRS and YFSETQ. This CDR3 has 15 residues. After removal of 0 bases from V and 4 bases from J, the junction contained 5 bases not matched to a gene. Authors' processing steps: Amplification of reference gene primers was used by the study to estimate nucleated cell counts. Sequencing used immunoSEQ multiplex PCR; TCRdb keeps in-frame clones, though not all of them. Clone size and V and J calls were adopted from that table, with D and trimming inferred from the DNA. This sample has a few hundred thousand clones, with approximately 89% found just once.

The rearrangement links TRBV5-1 to TRBJ1-1; TRBD1 matches at 8 bases. Sequencing input: peripheral blood. This TCR was recovered from a woman aged 55 to 70 with COVID-19, enrolled during active disease. Here the CDR3 reads CASSLVQGVSTEAFF. The DNA of the CDR3 is TGCGCCAGCAGCTTGGTACAGGGGGTATCCACTGAAGCTTTCTTT.